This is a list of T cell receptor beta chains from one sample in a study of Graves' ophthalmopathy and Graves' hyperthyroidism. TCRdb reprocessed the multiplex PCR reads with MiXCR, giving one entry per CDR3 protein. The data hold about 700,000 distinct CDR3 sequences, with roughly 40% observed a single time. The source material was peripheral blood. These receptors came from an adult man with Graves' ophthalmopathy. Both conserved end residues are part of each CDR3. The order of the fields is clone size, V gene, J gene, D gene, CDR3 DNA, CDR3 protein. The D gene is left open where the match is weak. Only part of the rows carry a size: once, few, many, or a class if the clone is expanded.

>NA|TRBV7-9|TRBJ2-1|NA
TGTGCAAGCAGCTTAGTCACCCGTTACAATGAGCAGTTCTTC
CASSLVTRYNEQFF
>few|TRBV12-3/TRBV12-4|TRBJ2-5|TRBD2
TGTGCCAGCAGTACTCCCGGACTAGCGGGAGGAGAGACCCAGTACTTC
CASSTPGLAGGETQYF
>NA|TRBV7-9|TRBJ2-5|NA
TGTGCCAGCAGCTTAGCGGATGCCTCCTACGAGACCCAGTACTTC
CASSLADASYETQYF
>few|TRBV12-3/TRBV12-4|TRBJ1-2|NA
TGTGCCAGCAGTTTAGCGGAAGGGTATGGCTACACCTTC
CASSLAEGYGYTF
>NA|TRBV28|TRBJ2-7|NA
TGTGCCAGCAGTTCACTATCAGGGCGATACGAGCAGTACTTC
CASSSLSGRYEQYF
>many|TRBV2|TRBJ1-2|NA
TGTGCCAGCAGTGAATATTTACTTAATGGCTACACCTTC
CASSEYLLNGYTF
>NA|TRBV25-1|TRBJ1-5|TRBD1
TGTGCCAGCACCTTCCTCAGGGGGTTCTATAGCAATCAGCCCCAGCATTTT
CASTFLRGFYSNQPQHF
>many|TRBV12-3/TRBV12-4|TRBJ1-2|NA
TGTGCCAGCAGTTTAGTAGTAGGGGATGGCTACACCTTC
CASSLVVGDGYTF
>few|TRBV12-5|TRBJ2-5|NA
TGTGCTAGTGGTTCCGGGACAACGGAGACCCAGTACTTC
CASGSGTTETQYF
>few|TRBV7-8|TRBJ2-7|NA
TGTGCCAGCAGGACTAACACGGTTGGAGACGAGCAGTACTTC
CASRTNTVGDEQYF
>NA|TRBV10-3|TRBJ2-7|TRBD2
TGTGCCAGCAGTTACGGCGGGAGTGTCTACGAGCAGTACTTC
CASSYGGSVYEQYF
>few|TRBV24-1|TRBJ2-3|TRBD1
TGTGCCACCAGTCCGGGACAGGGGACAGATACGCAGTATTTT
CATSPGQGTDTQYF
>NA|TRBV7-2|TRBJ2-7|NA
TGTGCCAGCAGCTCCCACCCCCGGGATCTCCAGCAGTACTTC
CASSSHPRDLQQYF
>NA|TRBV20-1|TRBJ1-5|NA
TGCAGTGCTTACAGGGTAAATAGCAATCAGCCCCAGCATTTT
CSAYRVNSNQPQHF
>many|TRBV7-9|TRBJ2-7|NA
TGTGCCAGCAGCCGGGACACCCCCTACGAGCAGTACTTC
CASSRDTPYEQYF
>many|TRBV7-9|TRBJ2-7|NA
TGTGCCAGCAGCTTAGTTCCCTACGAGCAGTACTTC
CASSLVPYEQYF
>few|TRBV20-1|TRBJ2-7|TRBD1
TGCAGTGCGAAGGACAGGGGGTTTAGGTCCTCCGAGCAGTACTTC
CSAKDRGFRSSEQYF
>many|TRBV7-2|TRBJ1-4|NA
TGTGCCAGCAGGGGAGGGGCGGACGAAAAACTGTTTTTT
CASRGGADEKLFF
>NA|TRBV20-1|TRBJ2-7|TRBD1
TGCAGTGCACCTCCGGGACAGGGTTACGGATCGGACGAGCAGTACTTC
CSAPPGQGYGSDEQYF
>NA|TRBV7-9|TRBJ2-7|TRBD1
TGTGCCAGCAGCTTGGAAGGACAGGGGATCCACGAGCAGTACTTC
CASSLEGQGIHEQYF
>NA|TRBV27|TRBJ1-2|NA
TGTGCCAGCAGCCGCAAGGGTGGGCCCTTTAACTATGGCTACACCTTC
CASSRKGGPFNYGYTF
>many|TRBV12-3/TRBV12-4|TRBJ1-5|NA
TGTGCCAGCAGTTTAAAGGGAAGCAATCAGCCCCAGCATTTT
CASSLKGSNQPQHF
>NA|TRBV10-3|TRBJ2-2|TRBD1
TGTGCCGGAAAGGGGGCGAACGGGGAGCTGTTTTTT
CAGKGANGELFF